The rows below give T cell receptor beta chains drawn from one sample of a study of cytomegalovirus exposure and HLA in healthy donors. The table came from immunoSEQ multiplex PCR; TCRdb's copy has only in-frame clones and leaves some out. Among under 75,000 clones listed, about two thirds were seen once. What was sequenced was PBMCs. Every receptor here comes from a man aged 35 to 55 in good health and CMV-seropositive. CDR3s include the opening cysteine and the closing phenylalanine or tryptophan. D genes are given only for firm matches. Size tells how often a clone was seen (once, few, many) or the class of an expanded clone, and some rows leave it out.

v_gene	d_gene	j_gene	abundance	CDR3aa	CDR3nt
TRBV9	TRBD2	TRBJ2-5	.	CASTPGLAGGATQYF	TGTGCCAGCACCCCCGGGCTAGCGGGAGGTGCGACCCAGTACTTC
TRBV15	.	TRBJ2-7	few	CATSRDLIQAGEQYF	TGTGCCACCAGCAGAGATCTGATACAGGCCGGCGAGCAGTACTTC
TRBV6-6	TRBD1	TRBJ1-1	.	CASGTVPNTEAFF	TGTGCCAGCGGGACAGTCCCGAACACTGAAGCTTTCTTT
TRBV6-1	.	TRBJ2-5	.	CASSAGGETQYF	TGTGCCAGCAGTGCGGGTGGAGAGACCCAGTACTTC
TRBV14	TRBD2	TRBJ2-1	.	CASSQIGTSGREQFF	TGTGCCAGCAGCCAAATCGGGACTAGCGGGAGGGAGCAGTTCTTC
TRBV5-8	.	TRBJ1-2	.	CASSLGIGGVDYGYTF	TGTGCCAGCAGTCTCGGGATAGGGGGGGTCGACTATGGCTACACCTTC
TRBV19	.	TRBJ2-7	few	CASSTYHSETYEQYF	TGTGCCAGTAGTACCTACCATAGCGAGACCTACGAGCAGTACTTC
TRBV2	.	TRBJ1-4	few	CASSQQGLSGKLFF	TGTGCCAGCAGTCAACAGGGATTAAGTGGAAAACTGTTTTTT
TRBV4-2	TRBD2	TRBJ2-7	.	CASSQDRLADYEQYF	TGTGCCAGCAGCCAAGATAGGCTAGCGGACTACGAGCAGTACTTC
TRBV7-6	TRBD2	TRBJ2-1	.	CASSLGGGTSKVNEQFF	TGTGCCAGCAGCTTGGGCGGGGGGACTAGTAAGGTCAATGAGCAGTTCTTC
TRBV6-6	.	TRBJ2-3	.	CATLDTSADTQYF	TGTGCCACCCTGGACACCAGTGCAGATACGCAGTATTTT
TRBV11-2	.	TRBJ2-4	.	CASSSNPGSTKNIQYF	TGTGCCAGCAGCTCCAATCCCGGGAGCACCAAAAACATTCAGTACTTC
TRBV6-1	.	TRBJ1-4	.	CASSQKGVWGEKLFF	TGTGCCAGCAGCCAAAAGGGGGTGTGGGGTGAAAAACTGTTTTTT
TRBV15	TRBD2	TRBJ2-7	.	CATSTKNSGEQYF	TGTGCCACCAGCACCAAAAATAGCGGGGAGCAGTACTTC
TRBV6-6	.	TRBJ2-3	.	CASSPRPDFTQYF	TGTGCCAGCAGCCCTCGACCAGACTTTACGCAGTATTTT
TRBV7-3	TRBD2	TRBJ2-3	.	CASSQLAGGPVDTQYF	TGTGCCAGCAGCCAGCTAGCGGGGGGACCTGTGGATACGCAGTATTTT
TRBV25-1	.	TRBJ2-2	.	CASSESGLLDGGELFF	TGTGCCAGCAGTGAATCTGGCCTGCTAGATGGCGGGGAGCTGTTTTTT
TRBV6-5	TRBD1	TRBJ2-7	.	CASSYLQGAGEQYF	TGTGCCAGCAGTTACTTACAGGGGGCGGGCGAGCAGTACTTC
TRBV30	TRBD1	TRBJ2-5	.	CAWRGKGTGQETQYF	TGTGCCTGGAGGGGGAAAGGGACAGGGCAAGAGACCCAGTACTTC
TRBV4-2	TRBD2	TRBJ2-7	.	CASSQEGTSGSNEQYF	TGTGCCAGCAGCCAAGAGGGGACTAGCGGGAGTAACGAGCAGTACTTC
TRBV6-1	TRBD1	TRBJ2-1	few	CASRETGHLGDEQFF	TGTGCCAGCAGGGAGACAGGGCATTTAGGGGATGAGCAGTTCTTC
TRBV19	TRBD2	TRBJ2-3	.	CASSVGLAGADTQYF	TGTGCCAGTAGTGTGGGACTAGCGGGAGCTGATACGCAGTATTTT
TRBV5-5	.	TRBJ1-2	.	CASSRYTQMGGYTF	TGTGCCAGCAGCCGCTACACCCAGATGGGCGGCTACACCTTC
TRBV14	.	TRBJ2-7	.	CASSQGLESFKQYF	TGTGCCAGCAGCCAAGGGTTGGAGTCTTTCAAGCAGTACTTC
TRBV7-9	TRBD2	TRBJ2-1	few	CASSSLAGGPVNEQFF	TGTGCCAGCAGCTCCTTAGCGGGGGGGCCAGTGAATGAGCAGTTCTTC
TRBV5-8	TRBD1	TRBJ2-1	.	CASSFGTGYNEQFF	TGTGCCAGCAGCTTCGGGACAGGCTACAATGAGCAGTTCTTC
TRBV5-6	TRBD1	TRBJ2-3	few	CASSFYRGRPMMADTQYF	TGTGCCAGCAGCTTTTACAGGGGGCGACCCATGATGGCAGATACGCAGTATTTT
TRBV30	TRBD1	TRBJ1-2	.	CAWRQGANYGYTF	TGTGCCTGGCGACAGGGGGCCAACTATGGCTACACCTTC
TRBV9	.	TRBJ2-3	.	CASSANRADTQYF	TGTGCCAGCAGCGCGAACAGGGCCGATACGCAGTATTTT
TRBV7-2	TRBD1	TRBJ2-7	.	CASSSTGGRSYEQYF	TGTGCCAGCAGCTCAACAGGGGGCCGCTCCTACGAGCAGTACTTC
TRBV10-3	.	TRBJ1-5	.	CAISESGSRPQHF	TGTGCCATCAGTGAGTCGGGGAGCCGGCCCCAGCATTTT
TRBV4-3	.	TRBJ2-1	few	CASSQAGGDSYNEQFF	TGCGCCAGCAGCCAAGCGGGGGGCGACTCCTACAATGAGCAGTTCTTC
TRBV7-8	.	TRBJ2-7	few	CASSSPRGRYEQYF	TGTGCCAGCAGCTCCCCAAGGGGCCGTTACGAGCAGTACTTC
TRBV30	.	TRBJ1-5	few	CAWRGQPNQPQHF	TGTGCCTGGAGAGGACAGCCTAATCAGCCCCAGCATTTT
TRBV7-8	.	TRBJ2-3	few	CASSQRAGASGDTQYF	TGTGCCAGCAGCCAGAGGGCAGGCGCTTCGGGGGATACGCAGTATTTT
TRBV27	TRBD1	TRBJ1-1	.	CASSPTGGSLILSEAFF	TGTGCCAGCAGCCCGACAGGGGGAAGTTTAATTCTTTCTGAAGCTTTCTTT
TRBV5-4	TRBD1	TRBJ1-2	few	CASSLDRGSWDGYTF	TGTGCCAGCAGCCTTGACAGGGGTTCATGGGACGGCTACACCTTC
TRBV6-6	TRBD1	TRBJ1-1	.	CASSFGTQGADAFF	TGTGCCAGCAGTTTCGGGACCCAGGGGGCGGACGCTTTCTTT
TRBV18	TRBD2	TRBJ2-5	.	CASSLGLAEEVQYF	TGTGCCAGCTCCCTCGGACTAGCGGAGGAGGTACAGTACTTC
TRBV5-1	.	TRBJ1-4	.	CASRTTGGEKLFF	TGCGCCAGCAGGACCACGGGAGGTGAAAAACTGTTTTTT
TRBV12-2	.	TRBJ2-5	.	CASRLGTRRYF	TGTGCAAGTCGCTTGGGGACTAGACGGTACTTC
TRBV5-4	TRBD1	TRBJ2-3	few	CASSLGQGFPDTQYF	TGTGCCAGCAGCTTGGGACAGGGGTTCCCAGATACGCAGTATTTT
TRBV5-5	TRBD1	TRBJ1-1	.	CASRTGQGATEAFF	TGTGCCAGCAGAACGGGACAGGGGGCGACTGAAGCTTTCTTT
TRBV10-3	TRBD2	TRBJ2-1	.	CAISAGTSGLLGEEFF	TGTGCCATCAGTGCCGGGACTAGCGGGCTCTTAGGAGAGGAGTTCTTC
TRBV5-6	.	TRBJ1-2	.	CASSSKGPQGTF	TGTGCCAGCAGCTCGAAGGGGCCTCAGGGCACCTTC
TRBV30	TRBD1	TRBJ2-6	.	CASGQGISGANVLTF	TGTGCCTCTGGACAGGGAATCTCTGGGGCCAACGTCCTGACTTTC
TRBV5-1	.	TRBJ1-1	few	CASSQDRNTEAFF	TGCGCCAGCAGCCAGGACAGGAACACTGAAGCTTTCTTT
TRBV27	TRBD1	TRBJ2-1	.	CASSFSRGGGEQFF	TGTGCCAGCAGTTTCTCTCGAGGGGGCGGTGAGCAGTTCTTC
TRBV4-3	.	TRBJ1-2	.	CASSQDRAQIYGYTF	TGCGCCAGCAGCCAAGACAGGGCACAAATCTATGGCTACACCTTC
TRBV5-6	.	TRBJ2-7	.	CASSLAGFEQYF	TGTGCCAGCAGCTTGGCAGGGTTCGAGCAGTACTTC
TRBV4-3	TRBD2	TRBJ2-1	.	CASSQDRLAGNNEQFF	TGCGCCAGCAGCCAAGACCGGCTAGCGGGAAACAATGAGCAGTTCTTC
TRBV29-1	.	TRBJ2-1	.	CSVGVSSYNEQFF	TGCAGCGTGGGAGTTAGCTCCTACAATGAGCAGTTCTTC
TRBV7-9	.	TRBJ2-1	once	CASSVRDFQVF	TGTGCCAGCAGCGTCCGGGACTTCCAAGTCTTC
TRBV10-3	.	TRBJ2-5	.	CAIRPSTDQETQYF	TGTGCCATCAGACCTAGCACCGACCAAGAGACCCAGTACTTC
TRBV2	.	TRBJ2-5	.	CASREDPSRSQYF	TGTGCCAGCAGAGAAGACCCCTCCCGGTCCCAGTACTTC
TRBV12-5	.	TRBJ2-5	.	CASGLEREQYF	TGTGCTAGTGGTTTGGAAAGAGAGCAGTACTTC
TRBV9	TRBD2	TRBJ2-3	.	CASSVEKLAGYTDTQYF	TGTGCCAGCAGCGTAGAAAAACTAGCGGGATACACAGATACGCAGTATTTT
TRBV27	.	TRBJ1-1	.	CASSFTDRSVAFF	TGTGCCAGCAGTTTCACAGACAGGTCCGTCGCTTTCTTT
TRBV7-9	TRBD2	TRBJ2-1	few	CASSWTSNEQFF	TGTGCCAGCAGTTGGACTAGCAACGAGCAGTTCTTC